These T cell receptor beta chains were read from a single sample in a study of Graves' ophthalmopathy and Graves' hyperthyroidism. MiXCR, run by TCRdb on the multiplex PCR reads, gives a single entry per CDR3 protein. Here the sample spans a few hundred thousand distinct CDR3 sequences, approximately 20% being singletons. The sample taken for sequencing was peripheral blood. The receptors originated from a woman aged 18-29 years with Graves' ophthalmopathy. The CDR3 runs from the conserved cysteine through the conserved F or W. Fields, in order: J gene, V gene, clone size, D gene, CDR3 protein. A D gene is named only where the DNA matches it firmly. Clone size is given for some rows only: seen once, a few or many times, or a class if the clone is expanded.

>TRBJ1-6|TRBV6-5|many|TRBD1
CASSSGTGSYNSPLHF
>TRBJ1-3|TRBV29-1|many|TRBD1
CSVGGTVNSGNTIYF
>TRBJ2-2|TRBV29-1|many|.
CSVLQDLNTGELFF
>TRBJ1-1|TRBV6-1|many|.
CASVGTRDAFF
>TRBJ1-1|TRBV10-3|many|.
CAISERAGKGAFF
>TRBJ1-1|TRBV5-1|many|.
CASSLAMRANTEAFF
>TRBJ2-5|TRBV6-2/TRBV6-3|.|.
CASSYSAGGQETQYF
>TRBJ2-7|TRBV20-1|many|.
CSARPGWSSYEQYF
>TRBJ2-7|TRBV19|many|.
CASSSTIVDYEQYF
>TRBJ2-4|TRBV20-1|many|.
CSARGEGGNIQYF
>TRBJ1-2|TRBV2|few|.
CASSARYNGYTF
>TRBJ1-2|TRBV6-5|.|TRBD1
CASSYSTTGPRNYGYTF
>TRBJ1-2|TRBV27|.|.
CASSPPGYTF
>TRBJ2-7|TRBV19|many|.
CASSSPRDGAYEQYF
>TRBJ2-7|TRBV7-2|.|TRBD2
CASSLSSGPYYEQYF
>TRBJ2-7|TRBV29-1|once|.
CSVIVHEQYF
>TRBJ2-7|TRBV11-2|many|TRBD2
CASSFRLAVVGQYF
>TRBJ1-5|TRBV6-2/TRBV6-3|many|TRBD1
CASSSPLLTGVNQPQHF
>TRBJ1-1|TRBV7-2|many|.
CASSLVWGSTEAFF
>TRBJ1-5|TRBV6-4|once|.
CASTKDSGQPQHF
>TRBJ1-1|TRBV6-2/TRBV6-3|many|.
CASSRDNTEAFF
>TRBJ2-7|TRBV6-2/TRBV6-3|many|TRBD1
CASRDRESYEQYF
>TRBJ2-7|TRBV14|many|TRBD2
CASSQGGSGSYEQYF
>TRBJ1-1|TRBV13|medium-sized|.
CASSLWAVPNTEAFF
>TRBJ2-5|TRBV28|many|.
CASSLSIGRLRRETQYF
>TRBJ1-1|TRBV7-9|.|.
CASSSVRQGGTEAFF
>TRBJ1-5|TRBV28|many|.
CASSRDVGQPQHF
>TRBJ1-1|TRBV29-1|.|TRBD1
CSVNSGTEDAFF
>TRBJ2-7|TRBV5-1|many|TRBD2
CASSLVTSGLYEQYF
>TRBJ1-5|TRBV7-2|many|.
CASSSWSVDQPQHF
>TRBJ2-2|TRBV29-1|many|.
CSVAIRGYTGELFF
>TRBJ2-7|TRBV6-2/TRBV6-3|.|.
CASSYIRSPYEQYF
>TRBJ2-6|TRBV7-2|many|TRBD2
CASSLSVRGRAGGANVLTF
>TRBJ2-7|TRBV19|many|.
CASRGRHLSYEQYF
>TRBJ2-7|TRBV30|many|.
CAWSTHSVHRESGQQYF
>TRBJ2-5|TRBV12-5|.|.
CASGGAAQETQYF
>TRBJ2-5|TRBV11-2|many|.
CASSSYHRETQYF
>TRBJ1-4|TRBV20-1|few|.
CSAASGLINEKLFF
>TRBJ2-7|TRBV7-2|many|.
CASSPMDANEQYF
>TRBJ1-1|TRBV6-6|many|.
CASLKSQGHTEAFF
>TRBJ1-6|TRBV18|.|TRBD1
CASSGTAANSPLHF
>TRBJ2-7|TRBV11-2|many|.
CASSLVRSPGVPYEQYF
>TRBJ1-1|TRBV19|many|.
CASSPRALYTEAFF
>TRBJ2-7|TRBV12-3/TRBV12-4|.|TRBD1
CASSARGQGSYEQYF
>TRBJ1-1|TRBV6-2/TRBV6-3|many|.
CASSRRVNTEAFF
>TRBJ1-1|TRBV5-1|many|.
CASSFYEGLAFF
>TRBJ1-1|TRBV6-2/TRBV6-3|many|TRBD1
CASSSFYRQGAMNTEAFF